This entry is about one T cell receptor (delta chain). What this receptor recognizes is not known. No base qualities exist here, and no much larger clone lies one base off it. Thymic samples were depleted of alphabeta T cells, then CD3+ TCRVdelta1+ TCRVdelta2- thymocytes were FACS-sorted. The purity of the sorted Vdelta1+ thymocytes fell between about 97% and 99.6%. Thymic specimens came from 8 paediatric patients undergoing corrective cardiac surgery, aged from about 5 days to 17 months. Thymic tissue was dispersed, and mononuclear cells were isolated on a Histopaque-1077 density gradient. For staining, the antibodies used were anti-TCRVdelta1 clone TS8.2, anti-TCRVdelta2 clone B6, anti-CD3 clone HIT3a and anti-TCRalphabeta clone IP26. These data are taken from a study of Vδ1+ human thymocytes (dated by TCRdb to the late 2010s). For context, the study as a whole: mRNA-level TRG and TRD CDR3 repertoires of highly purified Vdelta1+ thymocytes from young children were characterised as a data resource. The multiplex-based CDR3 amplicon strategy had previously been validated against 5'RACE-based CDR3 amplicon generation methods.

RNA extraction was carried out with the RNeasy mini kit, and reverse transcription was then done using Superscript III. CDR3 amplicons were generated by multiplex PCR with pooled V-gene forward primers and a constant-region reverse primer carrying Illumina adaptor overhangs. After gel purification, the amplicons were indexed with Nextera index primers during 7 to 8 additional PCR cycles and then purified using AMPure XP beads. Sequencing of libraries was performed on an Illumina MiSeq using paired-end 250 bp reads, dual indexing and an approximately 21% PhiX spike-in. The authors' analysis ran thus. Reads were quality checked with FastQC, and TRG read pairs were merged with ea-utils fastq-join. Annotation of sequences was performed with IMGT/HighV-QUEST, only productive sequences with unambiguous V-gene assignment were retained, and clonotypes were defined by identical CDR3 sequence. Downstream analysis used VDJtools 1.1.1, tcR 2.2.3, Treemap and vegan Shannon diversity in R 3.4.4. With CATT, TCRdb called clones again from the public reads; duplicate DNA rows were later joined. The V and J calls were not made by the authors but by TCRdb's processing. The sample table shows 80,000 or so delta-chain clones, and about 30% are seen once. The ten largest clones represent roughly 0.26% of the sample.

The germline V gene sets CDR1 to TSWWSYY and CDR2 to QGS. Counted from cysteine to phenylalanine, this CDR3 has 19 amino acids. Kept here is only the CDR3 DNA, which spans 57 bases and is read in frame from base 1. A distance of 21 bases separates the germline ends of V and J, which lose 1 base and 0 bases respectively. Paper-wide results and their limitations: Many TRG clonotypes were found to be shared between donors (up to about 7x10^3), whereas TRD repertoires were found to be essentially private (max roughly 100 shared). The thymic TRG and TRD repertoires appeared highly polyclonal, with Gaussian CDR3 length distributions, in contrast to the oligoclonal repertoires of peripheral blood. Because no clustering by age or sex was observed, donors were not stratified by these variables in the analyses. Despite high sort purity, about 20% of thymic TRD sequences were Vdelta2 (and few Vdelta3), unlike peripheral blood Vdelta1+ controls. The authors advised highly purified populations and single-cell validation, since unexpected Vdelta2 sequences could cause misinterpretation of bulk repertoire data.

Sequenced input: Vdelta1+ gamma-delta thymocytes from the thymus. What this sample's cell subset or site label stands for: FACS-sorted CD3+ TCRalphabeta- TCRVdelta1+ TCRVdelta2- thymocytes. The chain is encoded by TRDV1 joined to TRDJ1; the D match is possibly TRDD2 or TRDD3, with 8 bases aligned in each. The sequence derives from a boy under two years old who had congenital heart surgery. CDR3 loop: CALGEPSYDWGSNTDKLIF. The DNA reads TGTGCTCTTGGGGAACCTTCCTACGACTGGGGGTCTAACACCGATAAACTCATCTTT.